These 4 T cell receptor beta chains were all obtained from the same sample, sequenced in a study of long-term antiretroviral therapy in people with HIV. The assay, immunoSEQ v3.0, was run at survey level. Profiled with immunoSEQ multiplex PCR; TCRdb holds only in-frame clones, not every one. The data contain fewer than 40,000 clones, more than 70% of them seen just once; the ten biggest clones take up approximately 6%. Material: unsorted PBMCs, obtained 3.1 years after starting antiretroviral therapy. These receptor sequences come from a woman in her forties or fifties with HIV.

The CDR3 sequence is CASSSGQGGFYGYTF. In DNA form, the CDR3 reads TGTGCCAGCAGTTCGGGGCAGGGAGGGTTCTATGGCTACACCTTC. This chain uses TRBV27 with TRBJ1-2; possibly TRBD1 for D (5 bases). The CDR3 runs to 15 residues. Germline loops: CDR1 MNHEY, CDR2 SMNVEV (reference sequence). Trimming removed 4 bases at V and 4 bases at J, with 16 bases between.

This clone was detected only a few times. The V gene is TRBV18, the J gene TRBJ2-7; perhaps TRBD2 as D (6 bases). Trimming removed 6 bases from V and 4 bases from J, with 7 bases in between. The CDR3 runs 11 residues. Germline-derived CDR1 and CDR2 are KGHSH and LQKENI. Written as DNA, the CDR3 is TGTGCCAGCTCCCTAGCGTACGAGCAGTACTTC. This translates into CASSLAYEQYF.

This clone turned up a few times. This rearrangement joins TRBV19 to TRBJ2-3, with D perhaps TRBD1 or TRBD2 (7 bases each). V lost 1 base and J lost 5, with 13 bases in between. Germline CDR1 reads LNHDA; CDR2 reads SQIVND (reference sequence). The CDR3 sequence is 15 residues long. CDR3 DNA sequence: TGTGCCAGTAGTATAGGCGACAGGGAGGGAGATACGCAGTATTTT. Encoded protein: CASSIGDREGDTQYF.

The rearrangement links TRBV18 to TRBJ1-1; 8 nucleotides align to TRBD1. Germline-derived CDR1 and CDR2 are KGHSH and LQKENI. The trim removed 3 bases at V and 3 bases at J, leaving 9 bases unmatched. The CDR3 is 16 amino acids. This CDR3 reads CASSPGTGGGHTEAFF. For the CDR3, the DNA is TGTGCCAGCTCACCGGGAACAGGGGGAGGACACACTGAAGCTTTCTTT.